This T cell receptor (beta chain) was sequenced in a study of Ad26.COV2.S vaccination and SARS-CoV-2 variants. Study outcomes and limitations: TCR breadth and depth analyses may have underestimated total T cell responses. Placebo recipients showed lower spike-specific TCR breadth than vaccinees.

This clone was seen just once. No antigen is known for it. Here immunoSEQ multiplex PCR was the method, and the copy in TCRdb shows in-frame clones only, minus some. The repertoire holds roughly 380,000 clones, with 92% as singletons. Germline V lookup: CDR1 KGHSH, CDR2 LQKENI. Trimming removed 4 bases at V and 0 bases at J, with 13 bases between. The CDR3 extends over 17 amino acids. This chain uses TRBV18 with TRBJ1-6; D may be TRBD1 (6 bases). The starting material was peripheral blood, obtained after recovery from COVID-19. The sequence was obtained from a human donor who had recovered from COVID-19. As DNA, the CDR3 is TGTGCCAGCTCACTTTTGGACAGTAGCTCCTATAATTCACCCCTCCACTTT. The encoded protein is CASSLLDSSSYNSPLHF. The full variable domain, in which reference TRBV18 and TRBJ1-6 provide the parts outside the CDR3, is NAGVMQNPRHLVRRRGQEARLRCSPMKGHSHVYWYRQLPEEGLKFMVYLQKENIIDESGMPKERFSAEFPKEGPSILRIQQVVRGDSAAYFCASSLLDSSSYNSPLHFGNGTRLTVT.